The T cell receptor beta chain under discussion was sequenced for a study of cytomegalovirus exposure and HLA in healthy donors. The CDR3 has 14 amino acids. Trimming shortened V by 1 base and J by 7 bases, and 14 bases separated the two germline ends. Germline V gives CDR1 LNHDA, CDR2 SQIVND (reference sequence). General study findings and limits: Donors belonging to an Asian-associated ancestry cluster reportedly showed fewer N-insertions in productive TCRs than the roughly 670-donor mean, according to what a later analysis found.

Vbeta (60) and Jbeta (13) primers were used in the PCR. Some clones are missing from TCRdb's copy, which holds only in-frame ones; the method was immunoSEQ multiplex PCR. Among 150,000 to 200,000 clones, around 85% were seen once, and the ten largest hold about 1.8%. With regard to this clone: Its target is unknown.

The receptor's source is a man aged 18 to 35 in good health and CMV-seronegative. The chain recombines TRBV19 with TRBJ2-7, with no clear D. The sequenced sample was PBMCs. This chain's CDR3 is CASSIGVRSREQYF. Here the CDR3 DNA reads TGTGCCAGTAGTATAGGAGTGAGAAGTCGGGAGCAGTACTTC.